This T cell receptor beta chain was found in a study of cytomegalovirus exposure and HLA in healthy donors. CDR1 and CDR2 from the germline V gene are MNHEY and SVGAGI. V lost 0 bases to trimming and J lost 3 bases, with 11 bases between them. There are 16 residues in the CDR3. The PCR ran on 60 Vbeta and 13 Jbeta primers. TCRdb's table, derived via immunoSEQ multiplex PCR, lists solely in-frame clones and lacks some. The data show around 95,000 clones, 74% seen once. Source material: PBMCs. This TCR came from a male donor in good health and CMV-seronegative. The rearrangement joins TRBV6-5 to TRBJ2-2; D is uncertain. CDR3 in amino acids: CASSYSSRWDTGELFF. The CDR3, as DNA: TGTGCCAGCAGTTACTCTTCCAGGTGGGACACCGGGGAGCTGTTTTTT.